These 14 T cell receptor beta chains share one sample of origin, sequenced in a study of OX40 agonist ivuxolimab in advanced cancers. The repertoire was sequenced with immunoSEQ multiplex PCR; TCRdb's copy has only in-frame clones and lacks some. The repertoire has about 44,000 clones, roughly 94% of them found once; the top ten carry 9.5% to 12%. This specimen consisted of CD4+ or CD8+ T cells sorted from blood, obtained in a trial of the OX40 agonist ivuxolimab. Source of these receptors: an adult with an advanced solid tumor such as melanoma, head and neck, liver or kidney cancer.

This sequence joins TRBV18 and TRBJ1-1, with TRBD1 as a possible D gene (5 bases). The CDR3 is made up of 16 amino acids. Germline V CDR1 and CDR2: KGHSH, LQKENI. V was shortened by 4 bases and J by 1 base, with 16 bases between the two germline ends. The CDR3 nucleotides read TGTGCCAGCTCACATGACATCCATCAGGGGAACACTGAAGCTTTCTTT. It yields the protein CASSHDIHQGNTEAFF. Using reference TRBV18 and TRBJ1-1 for the parts outside the CDR3, the full variable domain is NAGVMQNPRHLVRRRGQEARLRCSPMKGHSHVYWYRQLPEEGLKFMVYLQKENIIDESGMPKERFSAEFPKEGPSILRIQQVVRGDSAAYFCASSHDIHQGNTEAFFGQGTRLTVV.

The J gene is TRBJ1-2, the V gene TRBV12-2. TRBV12-2 is a listed pseudogene. CDR3 size: 13 residues. This chain's CDR3 is CASRLEGFDGYTF. Here the CDR3 DNA reads TGTGCAAGTCGCTTAGAAGGGTTTGATGGCTACACCTTC.

V is TRBV7-9 and J is TRBJ2-2; tentatively, D is TRBD2 (6 bases). Trimming removed 1 base at V and 3 bases at J, with 21 bases between. The CDR3 totals 19 residues. The germline V gene encodes CDR1 SEHNR and CDR2 FQNEAQ (reference sequence). In nucleotides, the CDR3 is TGTGCCAGCAGCTTAGTTTGGGCGGGAAGACTACGGGACACCGGGGAGCTGTTTTTT. Translating gives CASSLVWAGRLRDTGELFF.

This chain joins TRBV5-6 and TRBJ1-1; 9 nucleotides line up with TRBD1. The junction had 5 bases not matched to a gene; V was cut back by 1 base and J by 1 base. The CDR3 length is 16 residues. Looked up from germline, CDR1 is SGHDT and CDR2 is YYEEEE. CDR3 residues: CASSLNRGPSNTEAFF. CDR3 nucleotides: TGTGCCAGCAGCTTGAACAGGGGGCCATCGAACACTGAAGCTTTCTTT.

The chain recombines TRBV28 with TRBJ2-7, with D maybe TRBD1 (5 bases). Germline values: CDR1 MDHEN, CDR2 SYDVKM. This CDR3 is 15 amino acids long. V was clipped by 5 bases and J by 4 bases, with 18 bases between them. CDR3 bases: TGTGCCAGCAGTCCCCATTCAGGGTTAGGATACGAGCAGTACTTC. This sequence encodes CASSPHSGLGYEQYF.

The genes are TRBV7-2 and TRBJ2-1; tentatively, D is TRBD1 (6 bases). The CDR3 has 16 amino acids. Germline CDR1 SGHTA, CDR2 FQGNSA. V lost 1 base, J lost 8 bases, and 18 bases lay in between. The CDR3 nucleotides are TGTGCCAGCAGCTTAGTGCAGGGGCCGGGGTCGGATGAGCAGTTCTTC. It specifies CASSLVQGPGSDEQFF.

This sequence joins TRBV7-9 and TRBJ2-7; 11 positions agree with TRBD2. With V trimmed by 5 bases and J by 7 bases, 16 bases remained unmatched. The CDR3 has 17 residues. Germline V gene lookup returns CDR1 SEHNR and CDR2 FQNEAQ (reference sequence). CDR3 sequence reads: CASSPGTSGGRRREQYF. The CDR3 DNA reads as TGTGCCAGCAGCCCCGGGACTAGCGGAGGGCGCAGGAGGGAGCAGTACTTC.

The chain combines TRBV9 with TRBJ2-3, with 11 bases matching TRBD2. This CDR3 is built from 18 residues. V shed 3 bases, J shed 2 bases, and the junction held 11 bases outside the gene matches. Germline assignment: CDR1 SGDLS and CDR2 YYNGEE. CDR3: CASSASPGTSGNTDTQYF. CDR3 DNA sequence: TGTGCCAGCAGCGCTAGCCCTGGGACTAGCGGTAACACAGATACGCAGTATTTT.

V usage is TRBV27 and J usage is TRBJ1-5, with TRBD1 matching over 9 bases. Trimming cost V 2 bases and J 9 bases; bases outside gene matches: 5. CDR1 and CDR2 from the germline V gene are MNHEY and SMNVEV (reference sequence). The CDR3 length is 14 residues. The CDR3 bases are TGTGCCAGCAGTTTAGGGACAGGGTTTGGGCCCCAGCATTTT. Translating it yields CASSLGTGFGPQHF.

The chain is built from TRBV23-1 and TRBJ1-2; D not certain. TRBV23-1 is an ORF, with its function uncertain. V lost 4 bases and J 6 bases, leaving 12 bases between the germline ends. This CDR3 contains 13 residues. DNA of the CDR3: TGCGCCAGCAGTCGGGCAGGCGGACATGGCTACACCTTC. This translates into CASSRAGGHGYTF.

The chain couples TRBV5-1 to TRBJ2-5, with TRBD2 as a possible D gene (5 bases). This CDR3 comprises 14 residues. Germline loops: CDR1 SGHRS, CDR2 YFSETQ. The ends were cut back, 2 bases at V and 2 bases at J, with 10 bases in the middle. CDR3 DNA sequence: TGCGCCAGCAGCTTAGCTAGCAGGCAAGAGACCCAGTACTTC. Translation: CASSLASRQETQYF.

The CDR3 sequence is CASSDAAFSTDTQYF. In DNA form, the CDR3 reads TGTGCCAGCAGTGACGCAGCATTCAGCACAGATACGCAGTATTTT. The chain is built from TRBV6-4 and TRBJ2-3; D uncertain. Deletions cut 2 bases from V and 0 bases from J, with 9 bases between. The germline V gene encodes CDR1 MRHNA and CDR2 SNTAGT. This CDR3 has 15 amino acids.

Points on this clone: The same CDR3 arises from other DNA sequences in this sample as well. This chain connects TRBV5-1 to TRBJ2-7; D unclear. The germline V and J ends were trimmed by 1 base and 2 bases, with 7 bases remaining between them. Per germline, CDR1 SGHRS and CDR2 YFSETQ. The CDR3 is 13 residues long. The CDR3 reads CASSLSLAYEQYF. CDR3 bases: TGCGCCAGCAGCTTGAGTCTAGCCTACGAGCAGTACTTC.

The chain couples TRBV7-9 to TRBJ2-5; 10 nucleotides agree with TRBD1. Germline CDR1 SEHNR, CDR2 FQNEAQ (reference sequence). The CDR3 has 13 amino acids. Trimming cost V 11 bases and J 2 bases; bases outside gene matches: 5. The CDR3 nucleotides are TGTGCCTCGGGGGACAGGGGTCAAGAGACCCAGTACTTC. Translated, it gives CASGDRGQETQYF.